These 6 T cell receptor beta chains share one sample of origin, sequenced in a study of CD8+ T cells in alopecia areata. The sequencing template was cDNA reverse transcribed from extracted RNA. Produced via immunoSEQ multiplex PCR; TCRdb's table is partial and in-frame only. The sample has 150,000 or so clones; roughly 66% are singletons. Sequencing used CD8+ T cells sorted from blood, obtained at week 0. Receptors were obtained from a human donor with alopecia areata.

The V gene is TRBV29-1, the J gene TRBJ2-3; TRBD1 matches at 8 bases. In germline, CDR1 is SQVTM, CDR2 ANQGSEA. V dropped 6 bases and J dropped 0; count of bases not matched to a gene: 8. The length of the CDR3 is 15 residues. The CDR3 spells CSVSGGDRSTDTQYF. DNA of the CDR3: TGCAGCGTCTCAGGAGGGGACAGGAGCACAGATACGCAGTATTTT.

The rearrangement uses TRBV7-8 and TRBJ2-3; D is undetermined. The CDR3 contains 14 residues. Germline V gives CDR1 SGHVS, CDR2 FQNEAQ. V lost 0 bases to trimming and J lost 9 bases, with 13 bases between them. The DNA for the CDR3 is TGTGCCAGCAGCTTAGCGGAGCTGGGTAGGACGCAGTATTTT. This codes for CASSLAELGRTQYF.

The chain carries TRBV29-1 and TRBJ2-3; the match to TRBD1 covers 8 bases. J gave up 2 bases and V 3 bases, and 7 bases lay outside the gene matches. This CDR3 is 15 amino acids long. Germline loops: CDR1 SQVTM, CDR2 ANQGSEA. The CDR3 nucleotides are TGCAGCGTTGAGGACAGGGATCGGATCACAGATACGCAGTATTTT. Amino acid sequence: CSVEDRDRITDTQYF.

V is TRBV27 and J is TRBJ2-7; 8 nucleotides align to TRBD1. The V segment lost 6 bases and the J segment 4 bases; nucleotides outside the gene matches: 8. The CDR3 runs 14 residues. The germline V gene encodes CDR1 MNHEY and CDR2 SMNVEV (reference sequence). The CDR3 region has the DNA TGTGCCAGCAGCCCGAGCACAGGGGGGTACGAGCAGTACTTC. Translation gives CASSPSTGGYEQYF.

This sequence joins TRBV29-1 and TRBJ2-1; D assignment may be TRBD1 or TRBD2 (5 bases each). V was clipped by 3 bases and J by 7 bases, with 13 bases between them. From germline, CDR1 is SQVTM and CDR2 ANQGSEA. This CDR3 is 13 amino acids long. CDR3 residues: CSVELVGDNEQFF. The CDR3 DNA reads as TGCAGCGTTGAGCTTGTGGGGGATAATGAGCAGTTCTTC.

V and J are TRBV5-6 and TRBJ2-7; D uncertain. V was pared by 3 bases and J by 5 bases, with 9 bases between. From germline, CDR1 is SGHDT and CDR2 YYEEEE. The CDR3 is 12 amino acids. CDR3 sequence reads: CASSWSSDEQYF. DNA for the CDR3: TGTGCCAGCAGCTGGTCGTCCGACGAGCAGTACTTC.